These 29 T cell receptor beta chains were sequenced from one sample in a study of T-cell memory formation after mild COVID-19. TCRdb called the 5' RACE reads again in MiXCR, with one record for every CDR3 protein. The table lists more than 450,000 distinct CDR3 sequences, 18% of them singletons. Sample: PBMCs or a T cell subset sorted from them (not recorded which). The receptors were gathered from an adult woman who had mild COVID-19 (a few samples of this study predate the infection). Cell type and time point are not known.

This clonotype was seen many times. V and J are TRBV6-5 and TRBJ2-7; D call uncertain. The CDR3 is 14 residues long. Germline lookup yields CDR1 MNHEY and CDR2 SVGAGI. The germline V and J ends were trimmed by 2 bases and 7 bases, with 15 bases remaining between them. The DNA of the CDR3 is TGTGCCAGCAGTTACGATGCGGTACGAACGGAGCAGTACTTC. Amino acid sequence: CASSYDAVRTEQYF.

This sequence joins TRBV7-9 and TRBJ2-3; no clear D. Germline V gene data show CDR1 as SEHNR and CDR2 as FQNEAQ (reference sequence). V lost 4 bases, J lost 4 bases, and 15 bases lay in between. The CDR3 is 15 amino acids. Here the CDR3 reads CASSSGSRKADTQYF. CDR3 DNA sequence: TGTGCCAGCAGCTCAGGATCGCGAAAGGCAGATACGCAGTATTTT.

This clonotype was picked up a small number of times. The chain links TRBV18 to TRBJ2-1, with D perhaps matching TRBD1 (6 bases). V dropped 4 bases and J dropped 8 bases, with 15 bases sitting between them. Germline CDR1 reads KGHSH; CDR2 reads LQKENI. The CDR3 length is 14 residues. CDR3 protein: CASSRTTGFDEQFF. CDR3 in DNA: TGTGCCAGCTCACGAACGACAGGTTTCGATGAGCAGTTCTTC.

This clonotype was counted only a few times. This chain connects TRBV29-1 to TRBJ2-1; TRBD2 matches 7 bases. This CDR3 comprises 15 residues. From germline, CDR1 is SQVTM and CDR2 ANQGSEA. V lost 2 bases and J lost 0; bases outside the gene matches: 4. CDR3 nucleotides: TGCAGCGTTGAAACAGCGGGGAGCTCCTACAATGAGCAGTTCTTC. It yields the protein CSVETAGSSYNEQFF.

This chain joins TRBV6-2 or TRBV6-3 and TRBJ2-2; a weak D match, TRBD2 (5 bases). The V end lost 9 bases, the J end lost 0 bases, and 20 bases lay between the germline ends. The CDR3 totals 17 residues. Germline V CDR1 and CDR2: MNHEY, SVGEGT. The CDR3 protein is CASYEMGRTANTGELFF. CDR3 nucleotide sequence: TGTGCCAGTTATGAGATGGGGAGAACCGCGAACACCGGGGAGCTGTTTTTT.

This clonotype has only a few counts. The chain joins TRBV7-2 to TRBJ2-5; TRBD2 matches 8 bases. The CDR3 is 13 residues long. Per germline, CDR1 SGHTA and CDR2 FQGNSA. V trimming: 5 bases; J trimming: 3 bases; junction bases outside the gene matches: 2. This CDR3 is CASSRGGEETQYF. DNA of the CDR3: TGTGCCAGCAGCCGGGGGGGCGAAGAGACCCAGTACTTC.

This clonotype was seen ten or more times. The genes are TRBV29-1 and TRBJ1-1; a weak D match, TRBD1 (5 bases). CDR3 length: 14 amino acids. The ends were cut back, 6 bases at V and 7 bases at J, with 21 bases in the middle. Germline V gene data show CDR1 as SQVTM and CDR2 as ANQGSEA. CDR3 nucleotides: TGCAGCGTAGCACGACCCCCCCGGGACCTTGAAGCTTTCTTT. It encodes CSVARPPRDLEAFF.

This clonotype was observed a few times. J is TRBJ2-3 and V is TRBV29-1, with D possibly matching TRBD1 (6 bases). Germline CDR1 and CDR2: SQVTM and ANQGSEA. This CDR3 spans 14 amino acids. V lost 0 bases and J lost 6, with 13 bases in between. The CDR3 DNA is TGCAGCGTTGAAGATCAGGGGAGAGTGGATACGCAGTATTTT. Its translation: CSVEDQGRVDTQYF.

This chain joins TRBV5-1 and TRBJ1-5; no reliable D call. The CDR3 covers 14 residues. Germline V gives CDR1 SGHRS, CDR2 YFSETQ. V shed 4 bases and J shed 7 bases, with 15 bases lying between them. CDR3 DNA sequence: TGCGCCAGCAGCCCCCAGAGCGGGAGCCAGCCCCAGCATTTT. Its protein is CASSPQSGSQPQHF. Full variable domain (outside the CDR3, taken from reference TRBV5-1 and TRBJ1-5): KAGVTQTPRYLIKTRGQQVTLSCSPISGHRSVSWYQQTPGQGLQFLFEYFSETQRNKGNFPGRFSGRQFSNSRSEMNVSTLELGDSALYLCASSPQSGSQPQHFGDGTRLSIL.

This clonotype appeared many times. V gene TRBV12-3 or TRBV12-4 combines with J gene TRBJ2-7; 7 bases fit TRBD2. The CDR3 length is 14 residues. Trimming took 3 bases from V and 4 from J; bases not matched to a gene: 6. The CDR3 loop is CASSFRGGVYEQYF. The CDR3 coding sequence is TGTGCCAGCAGTTTCCGCGGGGGAGTATACGAGCAGTACTTC.

This clonotype was counted many times. The chain recombines TRBV29-1 with TRBJ1-1, with 7 bases identical to TRBD1. CDR1 and CDR2 (germline): SQVTM, ANQGSEA. There are 12 residues in the CDR3. V gave up 8 bases and J gave up 2 bases; unmatched junction bases: 5. CDR3: CSSHRGNTEAFF. DNA for the CDR3: TGCAGCTCCCACAGGGGCAACACTGAAGCTTTCTTT.

The chain has TRBV19 and TRBJ1-1, with TRBD1 matching 9 bases. The V and J ends lost 5 bases and 6 bases, in that order; junction bases with no gene match: 7. This CDR3 is built from 14 residues. The germline V gene encodes CDR1 LNHDA and CDR2 SQIVND (reference sequence). The CDR3 sequence is CASSPRTGAAEAFF. Here the CDR3 DNA reads TGTGCCAGTAGTCCCAGGACAGGGGCGGCTGAAGCTTTCTTT.

V is TRBV5-1 and J is TRBJ2-2; D remains ambiguous. V lost 0 bases and J lost 6, with 6 bases in between. The germline V gene has CDR1 SGHRS and CDR2 YFSETQ. The CDR3 has 13 residues. CDR3 sequence reads: CASSLESPGELFF. In DNA, the CDR3 is TGCGCCAGCAGCTTGGAATCTCCCGGGGAGCTGTTTTTT.

This clonotype was detected only once. The rearrangement links TRBV6-5 to TRBJ2-7, with D unresolved. The CDR3 has 13 residues. CDR1 and CDR2 (germline): MNHEY, SVGAGI. Trimming stripped 2 bases from V and 5 bases from J, with 10 bases between. CDR3 coding DNA: TGTGCCAGCAGTTACAGGGTGGTAGACGAGCAGTACTTC. It specifies CASSYRVVDEQYF.

This clonotype has a handful of counts. The chain combines TRBV4-3 with TRBJ1-4; D is undetermined. The CDR3 has 15 amino acids. The germline V gene encodes CDR1 LGHNA and CDR2 YSLEER. Deletions cut 6 bases from V and 5 bases from J, with 16 bases between. As DNA, the CDR3 is TGCGCCAGCAGGTGGAGAGCGGAAGAGAATGAAAAACTGTTTTTT. It yields the protein CASRWRAEENEKLFF.

The table lists this clonotype with a few counts. The chain combines TRBV7-2 with TRBJ2-3; D not resolved. Germline V lookup: CDR1 SGHTA, CDR2 FQGNSA. Trimming removed 1 base at V and 9 bases at J, with 8 bases between. This CDR3 spans 12 amino acids. CDR3 sequence: CASSLEVQTQYF. The CDR3 coding sequence is TGTGCCAGCAGCTTAGAAGTGCAGACGCAGTATTTT.

V gene TRBV11-3 combines with J gene TRBJ1-1; no definite D call. The germline gives CDR1 SGHNT, CDR2 YENEEA. The CDR3 spans 12 residues. Trimming took off 5 bases at V and 7 bases at J, with 11 bases between the two ends. CDR3 nucleotides: TGTGCCAGCAGCCCGCAGACCCGTGAAGCTTTCTTT. Its protein is CASSPQTREAFF.

This clonotype came up a few times. The chain uses TRBV30 and TRBJ2-1; 8 positions match TRBD2. The CDR3 extends over 14 amino acids. Germline trimming cut 5 bases from V and 7 bases from J; bases unmatched to any gene: 10. Germline CDR1 and CDR2: GTSNPN and SVGIG (reference sequence). The CDR3 DNA sequence: TGTGCCTGGGCCCCGGGACTAGGATTGAATGAGCAGTTCTTC. Translating gives CAWAPGLGLNEQFF.

This chain links TRBV18 with TRBJ2-1; TRBD2 matches 10 bases. V lost 6 bases and J lost 7; bases outside the gene matches: 3. Germline V CDR1 and CDR2: KGHSH, LQKENI. The CDR3 spans 13 residues. CDR3 bases: TGTGCCAGCTCTGGGACTAGCGATAATGAGCAGTTCTTC. This codes for CASSGTSDNEQFF.

The sample holds many counts of this clonotype. The chain joins TRBV7-6 to TRBJ2-3; 7 bases agree with TRBD1. This CDR3 contains 15 residues. The trim removed 1 base at V and 5 bases at J, leaving 6 bases unmatched. Per the germline V gene, CDR1 is SGHVS and CDR2 is FNYEAQ. CDR3 sequence (DNA): TGTGCCAGCAGCTTAGGACAGGGCGGTGGAGATACGCAGTATTTT. This codes for CASSLGQGGGDTQYF. The complete variable domain, with remaining parts taken from reference TRBV7-6 and TRBJ2-3, reads GAGVSQSPRYKVTKRGQDVALRCDPISGHVSLYWYRQALGQGPEFLTYFNYEAQQDKSGLPNDRFSAERPEGSISTLTIQRTEQRDSAMYRCASSLGQGGGDTQYFGPGTRLTVL.

This clonotype showed up just a few times. V gene TRBV6-2 or TRBV6-3 combines with J gene TRBJ2-5; 7 bases agree with TRBD2. The CDR3 loop spans 13 amino acids. The V gene end was trimmed by 2 bases and the J gene end by 5 bases; junction bases not matched to a gene: 2. In germline, CDR1 is MNHEY, CDR2 SVGEGT. Here the CDR3 reads CASSYGGSETQYF. Here the CDR3 DNA reads TGTGCCAGCAGTTACGGCGGGAGTGAGACCCAGTACTTC.

A few counts support this clonotype. V is TRBV21-1 and J is TRBJ2-3; the table's D call of TRBD2 was not tested on the DNA. TRBV21-1 is described as a pseudogene. This CDR3 contains 20 residues. The CDR3 spells CASNPTRLAGGPGGTDTQYF. The CDR3 DNA reads TGTGCCAGCAATCCCACCCGACTAGCGGGGGGACCAGGTGGCACAGATACGCAGTATTTT.

This clonotype was recorded a few times. The CDR3 reads CASSPALAGGHNEQFF. CDR3 DNA sequence: TGCGCCAGCAGCCCCGCACTAGCGGGGGGTCACAATGAGCAGTTCTTC. The chain recombines TRBV5-1 with TRBJ2-1; 12 bases align to TRBD2. Looked up from germline, CDR1 is SGHRS and CDR2 is YFSETQ. The CDR3 loop spans 16 amino acids. V dropped 4 bases and J dropped 5; count of bases not matched to a gene: 7.

The chain uses TRBV29-1 and TRBJ2-5, with a tentative D call TRBD2 (7 bases). V was trimmed by 2 bases and J by 5 bases, leaving 9 bases between them. The CDR3 spans 12 residues. CDR1 and CDR2 (germline): SQVTM, ANQGSEA. CDR3 in amino acids: CSVERGGETQYF. The CDR3 DNA is TGCAGCGTTGAAAGGGGGGGTGAGACCCAGTACTTC.

The chain couples TRBV20-1 to TRBJ1-1, with D possibly being TRBD1 (6 bases). V shed 8 bases and J shed 6 bases, with 16 bases lying between them. The CDR3 covers 12 residues. In germline, CDR1 is DFQATT, CDR2 SNEGSKA (reference sequence). CDR3 in DNA: TGCAGTCCCTCTGGGGGGGCGTCTGAAGCTTTCTTT. This translates into CSPSGGASEAFF.

The chain is built from TRBV7-9 and TRBJ2-1; D assignment may be TRBD1 or TRBD2 (6 bases each). With 5 bases removed from V and 4 bases from J, the gap between germline ends came to 15 bases. The CDR3 has 15 amino acids. The germline V gene has CDR1 SEHNR and CDR2 FQNEAQ (reference sequence). CDR3 in amino acids: CASSPRGDIYNEQFF. CDR3 nucleotide sequence: TGTGCCAGCAGCCCTAGGGGGGACATTTACAATGAGCAGTTCTTC.

This clonotype has only a few counts. V and J are TRBV30 and TRBJ2-3, with D maybe TRBD2 (5 bases). The CDR3 is 17 amino acids. The germline gives CDR1 GTSNPN, CDR2 SVGIG (reference sequence). V was clipped by 1 base and J by 0 bases, with 17 bases between them. In DNA, the CDR3 is TGTGCCTGGAGTGATCAGCGGCCCCGGAGGAGCACAGATACGCAGTATTTT. Translating gives CAWSDQRPRRSTDTQYF.

This clonotype was detected many times. This chain joins TRBV30 and TRBJ2-5; D is uncertain. Trimming stripped 4 bases from V and 3 bases from J, with 12 bases between. Germline loops: CDR1 GTSNPN, CDR2 SVGIG (reference sequence). This CDR3 spans 13 amino acids. CDR3 protein: CAWTPPGKETQYF. CDR3 bases: TGTGCCTGGACTCCCCCAGGAAAAGAGACCCAGTACTTC.

This clonotype appeared a few times. The chain recombines TRBV7-6 with TRBJ2-3, with a tentative D call TRBD1 (6 bases). The CDR3 loop spans 15 amino acids. Between the trimmed V and J ends, which lost 1 base and 1 base, there was a span of 9 bases. From germline, CDR1 is SGHVS and CDR2 FNYEAQ. CDR3 protein: CASSLVSGGTDTQYF. The CDR3 DNA follows: TGTGCCAGCAGCTTAGTTTCAGGGGGCACAGATACGCAGTATTTT.